What follows are 17 T cell receptor beta chains derived from one specimen sequenced in a study of early T cells in non-severe SARS-CoV-2 infection (dated by TCRdb to about 2021). The receptor library was made with 5' RACE. The sequencer was a NextSeq 500. TCRdb reprocessed the public reads (quality trimming at Q25 with fastp, clone calling with MiXCR) and kept in-frame beta chains. Rows are unified per CDR3 protein, each entry keeping the most common DNA and genes. This sample holds around 70,000 distinct CDR3 sequences; approximately 9.1% were observed only once. Around a sixth of the sample goes to the ten largest clones. The specimen comprised whole blood, sampled at baseline. The receptors shown here come from an adult who was a healthcare worker with PCR-confirmed SARS-CoV-2 infection or an uninfected control (not recorded which).

This clonotype was picked up many times. The chain combines TRBV6-5 with TRBJ2-3; TRBD1 agrees at 11 bases. The V segment lost 6 bases and the J segment 1 base; nucleotides outside the gene matches: 9. The CDR3 is 17 residues long. CDR1 and CDR2 (germline): MNHEY, SVGAGI. DNA for the CDR3: TGTGCCAGCAGCCGCGGACAGGGGGCGAGTGGCACAGATACGCAGTATTTT. Its translation: CASSRGQGASGTDTQYF.

The chain carries TRBV7-9 and TRBJ2-7; D not resolved. The germline V gene encodes CDR1 SEHNR and CDR2 FQNEAQ (reference sequence). V lost 1 base and J 9 bases, leaving 13 bases between the germline ends. There are 13 residues in the CDR3. CDR3 coding DNA: TGTGCCAGCAGCTTAGAGGGTGCGAGAGGGCAGTACTTC. Translating gives CASSLEGARGQYF. The full variable domain, its missing parts supplied by reference TRBV7-9 and TRBJ2-7, is DTGVSQNPRHKITKRGQNVTFRCDPISEHNRLYWYRQTLGQGPEFLTYFQNEAQLEKSRLLSDRFSAERPKGSFSTLEIQRTEQGDSAMYLCASSLEGARGQYFGPGTRLTVT.

This clonotype was seen a few times. The rearrangement links TRBV29-1 to TRBJ1-3, with no clear D. This CDR3 has 13 amino acids. The germline CDR1 and CDR2 sequences are SQVTM and ANQGSEA. V was trimmed by 4 bases and J by 2 bases, leaving 9 bases between them. This chain's CDR3 is CSVVTVAGNTIYF. The CDR3 DNA sequence: TGCAGCGTTGTAACAGTTGCTGGAAACACCATATATTTT.

The chain carries TRBV28 and TRBJ2-2, with no clear D. Germline V gene sequence: CDR1 MDHEN, CDR2 SYDVKM. The CDR3 is 14 residues long. V was shortened by 6 bases and J by 1 base, with 9 bases between the two germline ends. CDR3 region: CASRRKWNTGELFF. The CDR3 region has the DNA TGTGCCAGCAGACGAAAATGGAACACCGGGGAGCTGTTTTTT.

J is TRBJ2-5 and V is TRBV11-3; 7 nucleotides match TRBD2. The CDR3 totals 14 residues. Germline V CDR1 and CDR2: SGHNT, YENEEA. Trimming removed 7 bases from V and 1 base from J; junction bases left unmatched: 6. CDR3 sequence reads: CASNSTSSQETQYF. The CDR3 DNA follows: TGTGCCAGCAACTCGACTAGCTCCCAAGAGACCCAGTACTTC.

This clonotype was observed a handful of times. J is TRBJ2-1 and V is TRBV7-2, with unresolved D. Germline V gene sequence: CDR1 SGHTA, CDR2 FQGNSA. The V gene lost 3 bases and the J gene lost 0 bases, with 9 bases spanning the gap. The CDR3 has 15 amino acids. The CDR3 coding sequence is TGTGCCAGCAGCTTTGGCAGCAACTCCTACAATGAGCAGTTCTTC. Protein: CASSFGSNSYNEQFF.

The chain uses TRBV7-9 and TRBJ1-1; D is unclear. CDR3 size: 15 residues. The ends were cut back, 1 base at V and 1 base at J, with 10 bases in the middle. CDR1 SEHNR and CDR2 FQNEAQ come from the germline V gene (reference sequence). CDR3 in DNA: TGTGCCAGCAGCTTAGAGCTGACAACGAACACTGAAGCTTTCTTT. Amino acid sequence: CASSLELTTNTEAFF.

This clonotype showed up many times. J is TRBJ2-1 and V is TRBV24-1; D call uncertain. Trimming took 4 bases from V and 7 from J, leaving 10 bases between them. Germline V lookup: CDR1 KGHDR, CDR2 SFDVKD. The CDR3 runs to 13 residues. The CDR3 DNA is TGTGCCACCAGTGACCCCAACGGGAATGAGCAGTTCTTC. Its translation: CATSDPNGNEQFF.

This clonotype appeared many times. The CDR3 region has the DNA TGTGCCAGCAGCTCTCCTGGAGGGAACACTGAAGCTTTCTTT. This encodes CASSSPGGNTEAFF. This rearrangement joins TRBV6-5 to TRBJ1-1; D call uncertain. This CDR3 contains 14 residues. CDR1 is MNHEY, CDR2 SVGAGI, per germline. Deletions cut 6 bases from V and 1 base from J, with 12 bases between.

The rearrangement joins TRBV5-1 to TRBJ2-5; D unresolved. Between the trimmed V and J ends, which lost 5 bases and 4 bases, there was a span of 12 bases. There are 13 residues in the CDR3. Germline lookup yields CDR1 SGHRS and CDR2 YFSETQ. CDR3 DNA sequence: TGCGCCAGCAGTATCAGCCCCGGAGAGACCCAGTACTTC. Its translation: CASSISPGETQYF.

Many counts were recorded for this clonotype. This chain links TRBV7-9 with TRBJ1-1; D gene ambiguous. The CDR3 runs to 16 residues. From germline, CDR1 is SEHNR and CDR2 FQNEAQ (reference sequence). With 5 bases removed from V and 0 bases from J, the gap between germline ends came to 16 bases. The CDR3 protein is CASSPPGGRMNTEAFF. For the CDR3, the DNA is TGTGCCAGCAGCCCCCCTGGAGGCAGGATGAACACTGAAGCTTTCTTT.

This clonotype occurred a few times. The gene calls are TRBV29-1 and TRBJ2-5, with TRBD2 matching 16 bases. The germline gives CDR1 SQVTM, CDR2 ANQGSEA. The CDR3 length is 16 residues. Trimming took 6 bases from V and 5 from J; bases not matched to a gene: 9. CDR3 coding DNA: TGCAGCGTAGGGACTAGCGGGAGGGCCCGGTGGGAGACCCAGTACTTC. Translating gives CSVGTSGRARWETQYF.

This clonotype was recorded at least ten times. The chain is built from TRBV19 and TRBJ1-2, with no clear D. The CDR3 runs to 14 residues. V was shortened by 5 bases and J by 4 bases, with 14 bases between the two germline ends. Per germline, CDR1 LNHDA and CDR2 SQIVND (reference sequence). This chain's CDR3 is CASSSQPGSYGYTF. CDR3 bases: TGTGCCAGTAGTTCACAACCGGGCTCCTATGGCTACACCTTC.

This chain links TRBV4-2 with TRBJ2-7; tentatively, D is TRBD1 (6 bases). The CDR3 consists of 16 residues. V was clipped by 2 bases and J by 0 bases, with 14 bases between them. Germline V lookup: CDR1 LGHNA, CDR2 YNFKEQ. CDR3 bases: TGTGCCAGCAGCCAAAAGACAGGACCACCCTCCTACGAGCAGTACTTC. It specifies CASSQKTGPPSYEQYF.

The J gene is TRBJ2-7, the V gene TRBV10-3; no reliable D call. The V gene lost 4 bases and the J gene lost 10 bases, with 11 bases spanning the gap. The CDR3 is 11 amino acids. CDR1 ENHRY and CDR2 SYGVKD come from the germline V gene. CDR3 loop: CAISGPSLQYF. Written as DNA, the CDR3 is TGTGCCATCAGTGGACCTTCTCTCCAGTACTTC.

This clonotype was seen more than once but under ten times. This chain links TRBV7-2 with TRBJ2-2, with 10 bases matching TRBD1. Germline trimming cut 6 bases from V and 5 bases from J; bases unmatched to any gene: 6. Germline values: CDR1 SGHTA, CDR2 FQGNSA. This CDR3 spans 15 amino acids. The CDR3 nucleotides are TGTGCCAGCAGAAAGGGACAGGGGTATACCGGGGAGCTGTTTTTT. Protein: CASRKGQGYTGELFF.

This clonotype has a count of ten or more. This rearrangement joins TRBV24-1 to TRBJ2-7; a weak D match, TRBD2 (5 bases). The germline V and J ends were trimmed by 6 bases and 8 bases, with 10 bases remaining between them. Germline V gives CDR1 KGHDR, CDR2 SFDVKD. The CDR3 sequence is 11 residues long. The CDR3 DNA sequence: TGTGCCACCAGTTCCGGGGAGAAGCAGTACTTC. This sequence encodes CATSSGEKQYF.